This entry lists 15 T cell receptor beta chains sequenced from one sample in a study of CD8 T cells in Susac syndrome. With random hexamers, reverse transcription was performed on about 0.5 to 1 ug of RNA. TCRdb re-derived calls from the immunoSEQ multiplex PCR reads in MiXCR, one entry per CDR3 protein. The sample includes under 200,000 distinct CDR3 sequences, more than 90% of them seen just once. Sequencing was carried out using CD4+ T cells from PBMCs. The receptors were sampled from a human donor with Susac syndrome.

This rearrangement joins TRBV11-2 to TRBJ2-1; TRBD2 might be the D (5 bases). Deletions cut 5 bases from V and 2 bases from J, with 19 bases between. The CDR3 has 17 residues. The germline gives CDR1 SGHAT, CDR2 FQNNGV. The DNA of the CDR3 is TGTGCCAGCAGCCCTAGGGCGCTTAGCGCGGCCTACAATGAGCAGTTCTTC. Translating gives CASSPRALSAAYNEQFF.

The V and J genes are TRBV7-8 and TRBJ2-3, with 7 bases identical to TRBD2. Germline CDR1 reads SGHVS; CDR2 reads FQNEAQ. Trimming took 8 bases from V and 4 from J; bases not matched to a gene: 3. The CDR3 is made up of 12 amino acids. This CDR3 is CASRGVSDTQYF. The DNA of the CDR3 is TGTGCCAGCCGGGGGGTATCAGATACGCAGTATTTT.

CDR3 coding DNA: TGCAGCGTTTATCAAACGCGCGCGAACACCGGGGAGCTGTTTTTT. Protein: CSVYQTRANTGELFF. The rearrangement links TRBV29-1 to TRBJ2-2; D gene unclear. The CDR3 covers 15 residues. Germline V CDR1 and CDR2: SQVTM, ANQGSEA. With 5 bases removed from V and 0 bases from J, the gap between germline ends came to 13 bases.

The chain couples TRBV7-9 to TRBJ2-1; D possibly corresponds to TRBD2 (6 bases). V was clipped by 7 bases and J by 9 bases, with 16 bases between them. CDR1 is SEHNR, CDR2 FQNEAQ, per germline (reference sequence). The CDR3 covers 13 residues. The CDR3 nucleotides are TGTGCCAGCACCCCACGGGGGAGGACTGAGCAGTTCTTC. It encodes CASTPRGRTEQFF.

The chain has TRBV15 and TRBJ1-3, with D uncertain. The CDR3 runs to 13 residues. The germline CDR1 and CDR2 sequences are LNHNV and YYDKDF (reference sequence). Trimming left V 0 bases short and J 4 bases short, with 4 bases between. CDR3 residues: CATSRDTGNTIYF. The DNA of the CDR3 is TGTGCCACCAGCAGAGATACAGGAAACACCATATATTTT.

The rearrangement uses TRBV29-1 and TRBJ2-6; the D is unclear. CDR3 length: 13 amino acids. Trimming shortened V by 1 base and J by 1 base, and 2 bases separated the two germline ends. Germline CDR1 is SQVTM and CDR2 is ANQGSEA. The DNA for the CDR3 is TGCAGCGTTGAAGCATCTGGGGCCAACGTCCTGACTTTC. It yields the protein CSVEASGANVLTF.

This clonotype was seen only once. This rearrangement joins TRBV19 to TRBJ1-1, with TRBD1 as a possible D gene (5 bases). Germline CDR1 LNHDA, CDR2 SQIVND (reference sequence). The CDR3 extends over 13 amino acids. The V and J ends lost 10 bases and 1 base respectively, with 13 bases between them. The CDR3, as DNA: TGTGCCACCAGGCCGAGGGGGAACACTGAAGCTTTCTTT. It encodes CATRPRGNTEAFF. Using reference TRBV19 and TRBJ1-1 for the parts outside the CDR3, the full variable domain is DGGITQSPKYLFRKEGQNVTLSCEQNLNHDAMYWYRQDPGQGLRLIYYSQIVNDFQKGDIAEGYSVSREKKESFPLTVTSAQKNPTAFYLCATRPRGNTEAFFGQGTRLTVV.

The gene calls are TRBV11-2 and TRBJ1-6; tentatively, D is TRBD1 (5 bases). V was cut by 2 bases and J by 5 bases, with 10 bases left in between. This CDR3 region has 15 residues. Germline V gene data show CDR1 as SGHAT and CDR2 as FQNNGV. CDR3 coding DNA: TGTGCCAGCAGCTTAAGCCGGGGGAATAATTCACCCCTCCACTTT. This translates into CASSLSRGNNSPLHF. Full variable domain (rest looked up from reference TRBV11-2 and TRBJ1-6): EAGVAQSPRYKIIEKRQSVAFWCNPISGHATLYWYQQILGQGPKLLIQFQNNGVVDDSQLPKDRFSAERLKGVDSTLKIQPAKLEDSAVYLCASSLSRGNNSPLHFGNGTRLTVT.

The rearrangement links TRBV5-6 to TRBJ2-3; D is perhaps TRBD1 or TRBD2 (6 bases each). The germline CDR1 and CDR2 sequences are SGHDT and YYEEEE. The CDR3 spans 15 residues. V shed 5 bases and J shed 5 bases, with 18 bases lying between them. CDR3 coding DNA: TGTGCCAGCAGTCCGCCTTGGGGGGCAAAAGATACGCAGTATTTT. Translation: CASSPPWGAKDTQYF. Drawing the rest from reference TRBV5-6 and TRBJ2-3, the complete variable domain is DAGVTQSPTHLIKTRGQQVTLRCSPKSGHDTVSWYQQALGQGPQFIFQYYEEEERQRGNFPDRFSGHQFPNYSSELNVNALLLGDSALYLCASSPPWGAKDTQYFGPGTRLTVL.

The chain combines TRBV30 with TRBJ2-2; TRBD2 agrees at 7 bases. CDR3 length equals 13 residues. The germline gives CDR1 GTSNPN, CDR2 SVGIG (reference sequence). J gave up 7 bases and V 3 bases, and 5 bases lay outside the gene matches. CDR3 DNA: TGTGCCTGGAGGGGGGAGGGAATCGGGGAGCTGTTTTTT. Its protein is CAWRGEGIGELFF.

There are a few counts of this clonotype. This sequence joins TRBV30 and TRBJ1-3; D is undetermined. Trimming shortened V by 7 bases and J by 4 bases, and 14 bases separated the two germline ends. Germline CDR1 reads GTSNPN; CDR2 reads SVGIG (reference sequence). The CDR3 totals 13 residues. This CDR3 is CASSPDSGNTIYF. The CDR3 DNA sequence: TGTGCCTCTTCGCCAGATTCGGGAAACACCATATATTTT.

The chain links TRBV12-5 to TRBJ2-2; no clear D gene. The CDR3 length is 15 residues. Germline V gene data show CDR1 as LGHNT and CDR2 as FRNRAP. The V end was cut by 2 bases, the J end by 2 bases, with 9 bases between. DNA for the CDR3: TGTGCTAGTGGTTTGTATCTGGGAAACACCGGGGAGCTGTTTTTT. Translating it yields CASGLYLGNTGELFF.

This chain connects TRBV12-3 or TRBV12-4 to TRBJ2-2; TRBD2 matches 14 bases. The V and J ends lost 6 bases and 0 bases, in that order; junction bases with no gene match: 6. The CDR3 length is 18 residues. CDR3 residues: CASSKGTSGGPNTGELFF. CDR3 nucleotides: TGTGCCAGCAGCAAGGGGACTAGCGGGGGCCCGAACACCGGGGAGCTGTTTTTT.

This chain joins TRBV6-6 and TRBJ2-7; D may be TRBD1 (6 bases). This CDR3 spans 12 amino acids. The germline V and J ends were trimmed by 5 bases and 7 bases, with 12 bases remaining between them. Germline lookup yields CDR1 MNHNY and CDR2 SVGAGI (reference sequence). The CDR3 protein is CASSRQDGEQYF. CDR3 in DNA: TGTGCCAGCAGTCGACAGGACGGGGAGCAGTACTTC.

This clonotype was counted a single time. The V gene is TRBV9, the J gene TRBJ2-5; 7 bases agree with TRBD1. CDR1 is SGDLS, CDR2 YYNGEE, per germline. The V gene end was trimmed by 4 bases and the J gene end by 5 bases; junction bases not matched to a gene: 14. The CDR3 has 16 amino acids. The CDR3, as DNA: TGTGCCAGCAGCCTCGGACAGGCAGGATTGATGGAGACCCAGTACTTC. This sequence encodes CASSLGQAGLMETQYF.